These 28 T cell receptor beta chains were sequenced from one sample in a study of blood T cells in healthy people across ages. A J-beta primer mix and a sample-barcoded 5' primer were used in a second PCR of roughly 6 to 11 cycles. MiXCR, run by TCRdb on the 5' RACE reads, gives a single entry per CDR3 protein. The sample has 2 million or so distinct CDR3 sequences, 49% seen once; the top ten hold 2% to 2.5%. Specimen: blood. These receptors were taken from a woman between 40 and 55 years old in good health.

This clonotype was found once. The rearrangement uses TRBV5-1 and TRBJ2-3, with 9 bases fitting TRBD2. Germline CDR1 reads SGHRS; CDR2 reads YFSETQ. The CDR3 has 16 residues. V lost 0 bases, J lost 1 base, and 3 bases stayed unmatched. For the CDR3, the DNA is TGCGCCAGCAGCTTGGAGAGCGGGGGGCGCACAGATACGCAGTATTTT. This encodes CASSLESGGRTDTQYF.

This clonotype was detected only once. The rearrangement joins TRBV6-5 to TRBJ2-3; 12 nucleotides match TRBD2. The CDR3 spans 17 residues. Germline lookup yields CDR1 MNHEY and CDR2 SVGAGI. Germline trimming cut 0 bases from V and 4 bases from J; bases unmatched to any gene: 5. CDR3 residues: CASSYSRLAGAADTQYF. The CDR3 DNA is TGTGCCAGCAGTTACTCCCGACTAGCGGGGGCCGCAGATACGCAGTATTTT.

V is TRBV20-1 and J is TRBJ2-5, with TRBD2 matching over 9 bases. CDR1 is DFQATT and CDR2 is SNEGSKA in the germline V gene (reference sequence). V lost 5 bases, J lost 4 bases, and 14 bases stayed unmatched. This CDR3 has 16 residues. The CDR3 nucleotides read TGCAGTGCTCATGATGGGGCTAGCGGGAACAGAGAGACCCAGTACTTC. Translation gives CSAHDGASGNRETQYF.

The J gene is TRBJ1-2, the V gene TRBV20-1; 10 bases agree with TRBD1. The CDR3 extends over 16 amino acids. V lost 1 base and J lost 3; bases outside the gene matches: 8. Germline CDR1 reads DFQATT; CDR2 reads SNEGSKA (reference sequence). The CDR3 spells CSARVDRGQNYYGYTF. The CDR3 DNA reads TGCAGTGCTAGAGTTGACAGGGGGCAGAATTACTATGGCTACACCTTC.

The chain joins TRBV4-3 to TRBJ1-1; D gene ambiguous. This CDR3 contains 14 residues. V was pared by 3 bases and J by 4 bases, with 12 bases between. Germline CDR1 reads LGHNA; CDR2 reads YSLEER. The CDR3 DNA is TGCGCCAGCAGCCAGGGGTTTGAACGCACTGAAGCTTTCTTT. Translating gives CASSQGFERTEAFF.

The rearrangement links TRBV12-3 or TRBV12-4 to TRBJ1-1; possibly TRBD1 for D (5 bases). V was pared by 7 bases and J by 0 bases, with 12 bases between. This CDR3 spans 14 amino acids. CDR3 bases: TGTGCCAGCAAAGCGGGGGGGATGAACACTGAAGCTTTCTTT. This sequence encodes CASKAGGMNTEAFF.

The V and J genes are TRBV6-2 or TRBV6-3 and TRBJ2-5, with TRBD2 identical over 10 bases. The CDR3 length is 15 residues. V was pared by 4 bases and J by 5 bases, with 7 bases of the junction left unmatched. The germline CDR1 and CDR2 sequences are MNHEY and SVGEGT. The CDR3 loop reads CASSSTGLAMETQYF. As DNA, the CDR3 is TGTGCCAGCAGTTCTACGGGACTAGCGATGGAGACCCAGTACTTC.

This chain connects TRBV7-9 to TRBJ2-3; TRBD1 matches at 10 bases. Losses at the gene ends were 3 bases for V and 4 bases for J; bases not matched to a gene: 1. Germline CDR1 is SEHNR and CDR2 is FQNEAQ (reference sequence). The CDR3 is 14 amino acids. The CDR3 here is CASSFDRGPDTQYF. The CDR3, as DNA: TGTGCCAGCAGCTTCGACAGGGGGCCAGATACGCAGTATTTT. Complete variable domain (other parts from reference TRBV7-9 and TRBJ2-3): DTGVSQNPRHKITKRGQNVTFRCDPISEHNRLYWYRQTLGQGPEFLTYFQNEAQLEKSRLLSDRFSAERPKGSFSTLEIQRTEQGDSAMYLCASSFDRGPDTQYFGPGTRLTVL.

The rearrangement uses TRBV20-1 and TRBJ2-5, with a possible D match to TRBD1 (6 bases). V was shortened by 6 bases and J by 2 bases, with 19 bases between the two germline ends. The CDR3 length is 15 residues. The V gene's germline CDR1 is DFQATT and CDR2 SNEGSKA (reference sequence). The CDR3 sequence is CSAPRRGRGQETQYF. CDR3 sequence (DNA): TGCAGTGCCCCTCGCCGGGGAAGGGGGCAAGAGACCCAGTACTTC.

V gene TRBV6-6 combines with J gene TRBJ2-7, with 9 bases that match TRBD1. Germline assignment: CDR1 MNHNY and CDR2 SVGAGI (reference sequence). The CDR3 totals 14 residues. V lost 6 bases and J lost 5; bases outside the gene matches: 8. CDR3 amino acids: CASSLQTGGHEQYF. The CDR3 DNA is TGTGCCAGCAGCCTCCAAACAGGGGGCCACGAGCAGTACTTC.

This clonotype was found a few times. Sequence at one end of the junction differs from germline and may be a read error. The chain combines TRBV12-3 or TRBV12-4 with TRBJ1-2; the match to TRBD1 covers 8 bases. This CDR3 is built from 15 residues. CDR3 nucleotides: TGTGCCAGCAGACGAACCCAGGGGGCGTACTATGGCTATACCTTC. Protein: CASRRTQGAYYGYTF.

The sample holds many counts of this clonotype. The genes are TRBV12-3 or TRBV12-4 and TRBJ2-5; the D is unclear. The CDR3 length is 14 residues. Deletions cut 3 bases from V and 9 bases from J, with 17 bases between. The CDR3 bases are TGTGCCAGCAGTTTCGAAGTTCCCGGCGCTGCCCAGTACTTC. Its protein is CASSFEVPGAAQYF.

Remarks on this clonotype: At one of its ends the junction is not consistent with the germline gene, which may arise from a read error. The chain is built from TRBV6-5 and TRBJ1-2; no clear D. Per germline, CDR1 MNHEY and CDR2 SVGAGI. The CDR3 is 14 amino acids. The CDR3 here is CASSYSSVNYGYTF. The CDR3 region has the DNA TGTGCCAGCAGCTACTCGTCAGTTAACTATGGCTACACCTTC.

This chain uses TRBV4-2 with TRBJ2-2; a weak D match, TRBD1 (5 bases). V gave up 0 bases and J gave up 5 bases, with 10 bases separating them. The CDR3 runs to 15 residues. Germline V gives CDR1 LGHNA, CDR2 YNFKEQ. This CDR3 is CASSQDRTTTGELFF. Written as DNA, the CDR3 is TGTGCCAGCAGCCAAGATCGGACAACTACCGGGGAGCTGTTTTTT.

The genes are TRBV7-8 and TRBJ2-1, with 9 bases fitting TRBD1. V lost 1 base to trimming and J lost 7 bases; unmatched junction nucleotides: 8. The germline V gene encodes CDR1 SGHVS and CDR2 FQNEAQ. CDR3 length equals 16 residues. The CDR3 DNA reads as TGTGCCAGCAGCTTAGTTGACAGGGGGTCGGGTAATGAGCAGTTCTTC. As protein: CASSLVDRGSGNEQFF. Looking up the rest from reference TRBV7-8 and TRBJ2-1 gives the full variable domain: GAGVSQSPRYKVAKRGQDVALRCDPISGHVSLFWYQQALGQGPEFLTYFQNEAQLDKSGLPSDRFFAERPEGSVSTLKIQRTQQEDSAVYLCASSLVDRGSGNEQFFGPGTRLTVL.

The chain uses TRBV10-3 and TRBJ2-5; possible D gene TRBD1, 5 bases. The CDR3 covers 14 residues. V lost 3 bases and J 3 bases, leaving 11 bases between the germline ends. The V gene's germline CDR1 is ENHRY and CDR2 SYGVKD. CDR3 sequence reads: CAISDSGSEETQYF. The DNA for the CDR3 is TGTGCCATCAGTGATTCAGGGTCAGAAGAGACCCAGTACTTC.

This clonotype was detected ten times or more. The junction departs from the called germline gene at one end, perhaps through a read error. The chain employs TRBV7-2 and TRBJ2-6, with D perhaps matching TRBD2 (5 bases). The CDR3 runs 15 residues. Per the germline V gene, CDR1 is SGHTA and CDR2 is FQGNSA. CDR3 bases: TGTGCCAGCAGTTTAGGAGGCTCTGGGGCCAACGTCCTGACTTTC. Protein: CASSLGGSGANVLTF.

A few counts support this clonotype. The CDR3 sequence is CSAGGGQRAYNEQFF. CDR3 bases: TGCAGTGCTGGGGGGGGACAGAGAGCCTACAATGAGCAGTTCTTC. The V gene is TRBV20-1, the J gene TRBJ2-1; D is perhaps TRBD1 or TRBD2 (7 bases each). Looked up from germline, CDR1 is DFQATT and CDR2 is SNEGSKA (reference sequence). The CDR3 runs 15 residues. V shed 5 bases and J shed 2 bases, with 16 bases lying between them.

The CDR3 DNA sequence: TGTGCCAGCAGCTTAAAAAGGAGAGGCGACGAGCAGTACTTC. It codes for CASSLKRRGDEQYF. The genes are TRBV7-2 and TRBJ2-1; D unresolved. The J call may be mistaken, given a closer DNA end match to TRBJ2-7. CDR1 and CDR2 (germline): SGHTA, FQGNSA. This CDR3 contains 14 residues.

The chain is built from TRBV5-1 and TRBJ2-3; 12 bases match TRBD1. This CDR3 region has 15 residues. Germline CDR1 is SGHRS and CDR2 is YFSETQ. J was trimmed by 4 bases and V by 6 bases; bases with no gene match: 6. The CDR3 sequence: CASNRDRGPPDTQYF. CDR3 bases: TGCGCCAGCAACCGGGACAGGGGGCCCCCAGATACGCAGTATTTT.

This clonotype was detected many times. V and J are TRBV4-3 and TRBJ2-3; D is perhaps TRBD2 (6 bases). The V end lost 3 bases, the J end lost 6 bases, and 10 bases lay between the germline ends. The CDR3 spans 13 residues. CDR1 is LGHNA, CDR2 YSLEER, per germline. The CDR3 DNA is TGCGCCAGCAGCCACGATCGGGGGGATACGCAGTATTTT. Translating gives CASSHDRGDTQYF.

Concerning this clonotype itself: A junction end diverges from the germline sequence, so it may reflect a read error. This chain connects TRBV5-1 to TRBJ2-3, with D possibly being TRBD2 (5 bases). The CDR3 loop spans 13 amino acids. CDR1 and CDR2 from the germline V gene are SGHRS and YFSETQ. The CDR3 protein is CAGSPEETDTQYF. CDR3 DNA: TGCGCCGGCAGCCCGGAGGAGACAGATACGCAGTATTTT.

This clonotype was observed a few times. This chain uses TRBV6-5 with TRBJ2-7, with 8 bases lining up with TRBD2. Trimming cost V 6 bases and J 0 bases; bases outside gene matches: 7. The germline CDR1 and CDR2 sequences are MNHEY and SVGAGI. The CDR3 contains 15 residues. The CDR3 spells CASRTGLATSYEQYF. The DNA for the CDR3 is TGTGCCAGCAGGACTGGACTAGCCACCTCCTACGAGCAGTACTTC.

This clonotype was detected only once. The J gene is TRBJ1-2, the V gene TRBV12-3 or TRBV12-4, with D perhaps matching TRBD1 (5 bases). The CDR3 has 14 amino acids. V lost 6 bases, J lost 3 bases, and 14 bases lay in between. CDR3 coding DNA: TGTGCCAGCAGCGCCTGCGGGGGTGACTATGGCTACACCTTC. Its protein product is CASSACGGDYGYTF.

The rearrangement uses TRBV9 and TRBJ2-4, with TRBD2 matching 7 bases. The V segment lost 2 bases and the J segment 5 bases; nucleotides outside the gene matches: 4. Germline CDR1 is SGDLS and CDR2 is YYNGEE. The CDR3 is made up of 14 amino acids. The CDR3 DNA is TGTGCCAGCAGCGTTGGGGGGGGAGAAAACATTCAGTACTTC. It yields the protein CASSVGGGENIQYF.

The genes are TRBV27 and TRBJ1-2, with D possibly being TRBD1 (5 bases). The CDR3 is made up of 15 amino acids. Trimming pared 5 bases from V and 2 bases from J, leaving 15 bases between. The V gene's germline CDR1 is MNHEY and CDR2 SMNVEV (reference sequence). For the CDR3, the DNA is TGTGCCAGCAGTCCAAGCCCCCGGGGCAACTATGGCTACACCTTC. Its translation: CASSPSPRGNYGYTF.

The table lists this clonotype with a few counts. The chain links TRBV28 to TRBJ2-1; no firm D call. The ends were cut back, 5 bases at V and 1 base at J, with 6 bases in the middle. CDR1 and CDR2 (germline): MDHEN, SYDVKM. The CDR3 consists of 13 residues. For the CDR3, the DNA is TGTGCCAGCAGTACGGATTCCTACAATGAGCAGTTCTTC. This gives the protein CASSTDSYNEQFF.

This clonotype came up a few times. The chain is built from TRBV27 and TRBJ2-7; D possibly uses TRBD1 or TRBD2 (5 bases each). The CDR3 has 15 residues. CDR1 and CDR2 (germline): MNHEY, SMNVEV (reference sequence). The V end lost 6 bases, the J end lost 3 bases, and 18 bases lay between the germline ends. CDR3 DNA: TGTGCCAGCAGGGCGACTACAGGCCCCGACTACGAGCAGTACTTC. This sequence encodes CASRATTGPDYEQYF.